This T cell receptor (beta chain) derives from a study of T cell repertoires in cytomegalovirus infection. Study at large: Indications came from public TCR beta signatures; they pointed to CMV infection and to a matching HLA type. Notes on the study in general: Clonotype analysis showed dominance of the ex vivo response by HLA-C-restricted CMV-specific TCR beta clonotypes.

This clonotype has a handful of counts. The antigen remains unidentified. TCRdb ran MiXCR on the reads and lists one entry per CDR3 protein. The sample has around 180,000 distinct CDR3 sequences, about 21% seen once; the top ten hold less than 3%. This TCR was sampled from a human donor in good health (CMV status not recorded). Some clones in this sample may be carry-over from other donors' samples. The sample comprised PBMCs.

The CDR3 region is CASSPGLITEAFF. The CDR3, as DNA: TGCGCCAGCAGCCCTGGACTGATCACTGAAGCTTTCTTT. The chain links TRBV5-1 to TRBJ1-1; D gene uncertain. Trimming took 4 bases from V and 4 from J, leaving 11 bases between them. The CDR3 sequence is 13 residues long. CDR1 and CDR2 from the germline V gene are SGHRS and YFSETQ.